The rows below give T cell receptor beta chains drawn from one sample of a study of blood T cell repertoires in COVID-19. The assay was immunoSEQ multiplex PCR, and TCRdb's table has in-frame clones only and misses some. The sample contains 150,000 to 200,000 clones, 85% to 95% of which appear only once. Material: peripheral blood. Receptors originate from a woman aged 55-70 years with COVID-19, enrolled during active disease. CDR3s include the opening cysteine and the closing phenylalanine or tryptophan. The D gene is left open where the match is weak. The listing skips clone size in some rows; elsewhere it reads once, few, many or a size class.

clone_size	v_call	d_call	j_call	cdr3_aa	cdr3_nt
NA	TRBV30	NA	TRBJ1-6	CAWVTGGDSPLHF	TGTGCCTGGGTGACAGGAGGCGATTCACCCCTCCACTTT
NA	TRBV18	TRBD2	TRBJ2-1	CASSPPGLEGEQFF	TGTGCCAGCTCACCACCGGGACTAGAGGGTGAGCAGTTCTTC
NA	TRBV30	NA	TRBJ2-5	CAWSVAETQYF	TGTGCCTGGAGTGTAGCAGAGACCCAGTACTTC
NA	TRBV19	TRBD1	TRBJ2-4	CASSMRTGGGNIQYF	TGTGCCAGTAGTATGAGGACAGGCGGAGGAAACATTCAGTACTTC
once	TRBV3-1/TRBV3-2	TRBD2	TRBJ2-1	CASSQGGYSGEGEQFF	TGTGCCAGCAGCCAAGGCGGGTATAGCGGGGAGGGTGAGCAGTTCTTC
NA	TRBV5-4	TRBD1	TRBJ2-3	CASSLVGQGDQYF	TGTGCCAGCAGCTTGGTGGGACAGGGGGATCAGTATTTT
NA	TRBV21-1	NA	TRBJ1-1	CASSSLRERGQGTGTEAFF	TGTGCCAGCAGCTCACTACGGGAGAGAGGACAGGGAACGGGCACTGAAGCTTTCTTT
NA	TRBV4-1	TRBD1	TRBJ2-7	CASTTGTGNSYEQYF	TGCGCCAGCACCACCGGGACAGGGAACTCCTACGAGCAGTACTTC
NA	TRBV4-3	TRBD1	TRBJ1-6	CASSQFGTGNSPLHF	TGCGCCAGCAGCCAGTTCGGGACAGGGAATTCACCCCTCCACTTT
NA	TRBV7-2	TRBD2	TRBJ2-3	CAGGLADSTDTQYF	TGTGCCGGGGGACTAGCGGATAGCACAGATACGCAGTATTTT
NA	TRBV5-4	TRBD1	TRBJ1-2	CASSLVGQGDGYTF	TGTGCCAGCAGCTTGGTTGGACAGGGAGATGGCTACACCTTC
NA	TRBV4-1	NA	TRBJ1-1	CASSPRGGENTEAFF	TGCGCCAGCAGCCCCCGTGGAGGAGAGAACACTGAAGCTTTCTTT
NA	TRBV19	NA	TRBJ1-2	CASSPRALPLDYNGYTF	TGTGCCAGTAGTCCGAGAGCTCTACCACTCGATTATAATGGCTACACCTTC
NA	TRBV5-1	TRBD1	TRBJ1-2	CASSLQGDGYTF	TGCGCCAGCAGCTTGCAGGGGGATGGCTACACCTTC
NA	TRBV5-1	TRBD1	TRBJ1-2	CASSLGQGRINYGYTF	TGCGCCAGCAGCTTGGGACAGGGCCGGATTAACTATGGCTACACCTTC
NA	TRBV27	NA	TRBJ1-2	CASSLSEGQGLYGYTF	TGTGCCAGCAGTTTGTCAGAGGGGCAGGGGCTCTATGGCTACACCTTC
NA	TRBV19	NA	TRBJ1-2	CASSIGGGDGYTF	TGTGCCAGTAGTATAGGCGGAGGGGATGGCTACACCTTC
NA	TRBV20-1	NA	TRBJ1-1	CSASDSEAFF	TGCAGTGCTAGCGACTCTGAAGCTTTCTTT
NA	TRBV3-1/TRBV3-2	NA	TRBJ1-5	CASSQGQNQPQHF	TGTGCCAGCAGCCAAGGGCAGAATCAGCCCCAGCATTTT
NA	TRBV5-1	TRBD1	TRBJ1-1	CASSLQGSTEAFF	TGCGCCAGCAGCTTACAGGGGAGCACTGAAGCTTTCTTT